The present T cell receptor beta chain was sequenced within a study of siplizumab effects on memory and regulatory T cells (dated by TCRdb to about 2019). Describing the broader study: The study examined how the anti-CD2 antibody siplizumab affects alloreactive T-cell subsets in allogeneic mixed lymphocyte reactions built from human PBMCs.

Sorted unstimulated T cells and proliferating T cells recovered from mixed lymphocyte reactions underwent TCRbeta CDR3 sequencing. Fresh whole blood from roughly nine HLA-typed healthy donors was used as the source from which PBMCs were isolated. Paper-wide results and their limitations: The cumulative frequency of alloreactive sequences traceable to unstimulated CD4+ memory T cells was significantly reduced by siplizumab. Because sequences at frequencies below about 10^-5 were poorly captured, only a minor fraction of alloreactive clones could be mapped back to unstimulated subsets. About 80-96% of proliferating CD4+ or CD8+ clones could not be given a naive or memory phenotype. Whether proliferating Tregs from siplizumab cultures were suppressive was not functionally confirmed. Among mappable alloreactive CD4+ clones, the Treg-derived fraction averaged about 70% with siplizumab versus around 27% in control reactions. Unstimulated naive T cells appeared to be more diverse than memory T cells, and naive cells seemed to make a substantial contribution to the alloresponse.

Of note for this clone: Its antigen is currently not known. Per-base quality was not reported, and no clone a single base away is much larger than it.

The library was produced with the immunoSEQ multiplex PCR assay. Some 9.9 x 10^4 TCR templates per sample were assayed by the deep sequencing platform. Genomic DNA extracted from sorted T cells was used for TCRbeta CDR3 sequencing. The authors' pipeline ran thus. The R programming language was used for the clonal analysis of the TCRbeta CDR3 data. Alloreactive CD4+ and CD8+ clones were defined by comparing unstimulated samples with post-reaction CFSE-low samples. Regulatory or non-regulatory origin was assigned to alloreactive CD4+ clones by matching of sequences to sorted unstimulated Treg and non-Treg repertoires. TCRdb took this table from immuneACCESS and kept in-frame rearrangements with V and J called. Such tables lack part of the clones; where checked against another copy, unresolved V genes explain under half of the gap, and the rest is unexplained. For V, J and clone size, that table is used; D and trimming come from the DNA. Recorded for this sample are some 110,000 clones; under 95% of them occurred a single time. More than 0.3% of the sample goes to the ten largest clones.

Sequencing input: CD4+ T cells sorted from blood. The clonotype was recovered from a human donor in good health.

The DNA sequence is given as TGTGCCAGCAGCTCCAATTGGGAGTCTAGCAATCAGCCCCAGCATTTT. This yields the protein CASSSNWESSNQPQHF. Here the chain combines TRBV5-6 and TRBJ1-5; the D gene cannot be named for sure. The germline V gene specifies SGHDT as CDR1 and YYEEEE as CDR2. V and J are truncated by 3 bases and 0 bases respectively, leaving an intervening sequence of 13 bases. Taken from cysteine to phenylalanine, the CDR3 has 16 residues. Of all the DNA, just the CDR3 is kept, 48 bases in frame from base 1.